These 12 T cell receptor beta chains were all obtained from the same sample, sequenced in a study of blood T cell repertoires in COVID-19. The data were produced by immunoSEQ multiplex PCR, yet TCRdb's version contains in-frame clones alone and is incomplete. Of 50,000 to 65,000 clones listed, about 90% are singletons. The specimen sequenced was peripheral blood. Receptor source: a human donor in a cohort sampled during active COVID-19.

V and J are TRBV28 and TRBJ2-1; 16 nucleotides align to TRBD2. This CDR3 is 16 amino acids long. Germline assignment: CDR1 MDHEN and CDR2 SYDVKM. Trimming removed 2 bases from V and 7 bases from J; junction bases left unmatched: 2. The CDR3 bases are TGTGCCAGCAGTTTAGCGGGACTAGCGGGAGGGAATGAGCAGTTCTTC. Amino acids: CASSLAGLAGGNEQFF.

The chain joins TRBV21-1 to TRBJ2-7; the DNA was not compared with TRBD2, the D call given in the table. TRBV21-1 is an annotated pseudogene. The CDR3 is 17 amino acids. The CDR3, as DNA: TGTGCCAGCAGCAAAGCGCGGGGGGGAATAAGCTCCTACGAGCAGTACTTC. Protein product: CASSKARGGISSYEQYF.

The V and J genes are TRBV12-3 or TRBV12-4 and TRBJ1-2; D is uncertain. This CDR3 comprises 12 residues. Trimming removed 8 bases at V and 1 base at J, with 8 bases between. The CDR3 spells CASERVNYGYTF. The CDR3 coding sequence is TGTGCCAGCGAGAGGGTTAACTATGGCTACACCTTC.

The chain links TRBV18 to TRBJ2-6, with D perhaps matching TRBD1 (6 bases). The CDR3 spans 16 residues. Germline V gene sequence: CDR1 KGHSH, CDR2 LQKENI. With 6 bases removed from V and 0 bases from J, the gap between germline ends came to 12 bases. The CDR3 loop is CASSRGQSSGANVLTF. For the CDR3, the DNA is TGTGCCAGCTCCCGCGGACAGAGCTCTGGGGCCAACGTCCTGACTTTC.

This sequence joins TRBV12-3 or TRBV12-4 and TRBJ1-1, with D perhaps TRBD1 (5 bases). CDR3 length: 13 amino acids. The V gene lost 3 bases and the J gene lost 4 bases, with 9 bases spanning the gap. The CDR3 is CASSFRGSTEAFF. In DNA form, the CDR3 reads TGTGCCAGCAGTTTTAGGGGTAGCACTGAAGCTTTCTTT.

This chain links TRBV27 with TRBJ1-4, with a possible D match to TRBD1 (6 bases). This CDR3 comprises 16 residues. The germline V and J ends were trimmed by 5 bases and 0 bases, with 13 bases remaining between them. CDR1 and CDR2 from the germline V gene are MNHEY and SMNVEV (reference sequence). The CDR3, as DNA: TGTGCCAGCAGTGTGATTCGGACAGCAACTAATGAAAAACTGTTTTTT. This translates into CASSVIRTATNEKLFF.

This chain links TRBV27 with TRBJ1-2; TRBD1 matches at 8 bases. This CDR3 contains 15 residues. Unmatched junction bases numbered 15, after V lost 8 bases and J lost 7 bases. CDR1 is MNHEY, CDR2 SMNVEV, per germline (reference sequence). CDR3 in DNA: TGTGCCAGCGGATCGGACAGGGCAAGGTCGGGTGGCTACACCTTC. As protein: CASGSDRARSGGYTF.

Many counts were recorded for this clone. The chain has TRBV2 and TRBJ2-7; D is unresolved. The CDR3 consists of 11 residues. CDR1 and CDR2 (germline): SNHLY, FYNNEI. The V end was cut by 8 bases, the J end by 3 bases, with 8 bases between. CDR3 residues: CASEALYEQYF. The CDR3 bases are TGTGCCAGCGAAGCTCTCTACGAGCAGTACTTC.

A few counts support this clone. This rearrangement joins TRBV10-1 to TRBJ1-4; 7 positions match TRBD1. Trimming removed 3 bases from V and 6 bases from J; junction bases left unmatched: 22. The CDR3 has 20 residues. Per germline, CDR1 WNHNN and CDR2 SYGVQD (reference sequence). In DNA form, the CDR3 reads TGCGCCAGCAGTGAAGGTAGGGGGCTTGGTTGGAGTCATCGGTATGAAAAACTGTTTTTT. Its translation is CASSEGRGLGWSHRYEKLFF.

This chain joins TRBV28 and TRBJ1-2, with D perhaps TRBD1 (5 bases). Per the germline V gene, CDR1 is MDHEN and CDR2 is SYDVKM. The CDR3 loop spans 15 amino acids. V was shortened by 5 bases and J by 0 bases, with 13 bases between the two germline ends. The CDR3 DNA sequence: TGTGCCAGCAGTCCGGGGGGGGTTCCTAACTATGGCTACACCTTC. This translates into CASSPGGVPNYGYTF.

This chain links TRBV6-4 with TRBJ2-7; 11 nucleotides match TRBD2. J was trimmed by 4 bases and V by 6 bases; bases with no gene match: 5. Germline V gene lookup returns CDR1 MRHNA and CDR2 SNTAGT. The CDR3 loop spans 14 amino acids. The CDR3 bases are TGTGCCAGCAGGTCTAGCGGGAGGATTTACGAGCAGTACTTC. As protein: CASRSSGRIYEQYF.

The V call is TRBV7-2, the J call TRBJ2-1; TRBD2 agrees at 9 bases. V was pared by 4 bases and J by 2 bases, with 9 bases of the junction left unmatched. Germline V gene data show CDR1 as SGHTA and CDR2 as FQGNSA. The length of the CDR3 is 17 residues. This CDR3 reads CASSSTGASGTYNEQFF. CDR3 nucleotides: TGTGCCAGCAGCTCCACCGGGGCTAGCGGGACCTACAATGAGCAGTTCTTC.